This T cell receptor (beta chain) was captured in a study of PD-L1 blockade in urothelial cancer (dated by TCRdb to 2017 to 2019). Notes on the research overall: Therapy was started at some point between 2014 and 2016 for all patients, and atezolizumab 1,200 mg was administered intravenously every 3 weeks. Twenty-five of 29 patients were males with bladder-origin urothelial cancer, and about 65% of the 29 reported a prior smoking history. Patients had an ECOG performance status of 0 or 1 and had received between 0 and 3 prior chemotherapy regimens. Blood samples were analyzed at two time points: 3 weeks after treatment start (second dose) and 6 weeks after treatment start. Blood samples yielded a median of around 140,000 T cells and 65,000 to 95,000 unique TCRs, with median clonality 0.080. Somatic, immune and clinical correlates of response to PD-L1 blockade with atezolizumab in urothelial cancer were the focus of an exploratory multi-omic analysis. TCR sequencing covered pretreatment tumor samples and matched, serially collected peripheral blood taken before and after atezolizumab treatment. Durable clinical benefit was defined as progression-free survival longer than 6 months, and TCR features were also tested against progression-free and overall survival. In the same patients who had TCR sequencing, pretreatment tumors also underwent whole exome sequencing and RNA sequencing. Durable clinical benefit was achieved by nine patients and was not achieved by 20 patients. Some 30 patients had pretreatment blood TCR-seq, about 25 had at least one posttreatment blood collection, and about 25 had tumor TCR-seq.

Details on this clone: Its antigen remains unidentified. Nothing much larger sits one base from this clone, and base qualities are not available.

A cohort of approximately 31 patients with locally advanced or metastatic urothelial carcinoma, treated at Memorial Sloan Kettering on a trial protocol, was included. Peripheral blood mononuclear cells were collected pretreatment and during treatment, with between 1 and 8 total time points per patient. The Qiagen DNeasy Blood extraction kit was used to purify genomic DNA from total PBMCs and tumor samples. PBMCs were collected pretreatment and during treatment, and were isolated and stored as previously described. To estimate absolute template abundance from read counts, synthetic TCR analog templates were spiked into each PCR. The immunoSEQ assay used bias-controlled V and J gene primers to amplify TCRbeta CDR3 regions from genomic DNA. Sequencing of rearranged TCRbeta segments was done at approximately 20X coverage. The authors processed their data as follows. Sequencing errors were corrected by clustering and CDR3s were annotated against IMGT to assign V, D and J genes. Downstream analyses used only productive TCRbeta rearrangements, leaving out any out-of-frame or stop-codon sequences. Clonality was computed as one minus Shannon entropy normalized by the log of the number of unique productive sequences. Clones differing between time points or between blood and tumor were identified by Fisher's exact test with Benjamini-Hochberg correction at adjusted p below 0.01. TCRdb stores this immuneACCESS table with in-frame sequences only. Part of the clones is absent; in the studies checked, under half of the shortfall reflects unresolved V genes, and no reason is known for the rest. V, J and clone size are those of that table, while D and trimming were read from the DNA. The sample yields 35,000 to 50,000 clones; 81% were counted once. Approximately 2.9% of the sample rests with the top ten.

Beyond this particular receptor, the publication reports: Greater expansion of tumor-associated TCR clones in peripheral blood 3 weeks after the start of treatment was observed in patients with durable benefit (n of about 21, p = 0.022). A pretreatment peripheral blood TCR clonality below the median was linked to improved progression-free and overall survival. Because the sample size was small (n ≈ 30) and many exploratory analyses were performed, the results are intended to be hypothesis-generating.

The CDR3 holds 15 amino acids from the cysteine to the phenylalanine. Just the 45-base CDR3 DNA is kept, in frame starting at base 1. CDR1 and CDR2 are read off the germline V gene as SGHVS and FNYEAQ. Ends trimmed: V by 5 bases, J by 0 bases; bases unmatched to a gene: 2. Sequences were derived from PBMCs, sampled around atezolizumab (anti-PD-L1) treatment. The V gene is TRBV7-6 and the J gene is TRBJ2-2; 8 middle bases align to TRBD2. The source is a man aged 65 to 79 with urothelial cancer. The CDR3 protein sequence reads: CASSVSGANTGELFF. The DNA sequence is TGTGCCAGCAGCGTTAGCGGGGCGAACACCGGGGAGCTGTTTTTT.